A single sample gave rise to the 19 T cell receptor beta chains below, sequenced in a study of beta chain features in type 1 diabetes. Expressed TCRB transcripts were sequenced because the isolated RNA had all been reverse transcribed beforehand. Assay used: immunoSEQ multiplex PCR; TCRdb lists only in-frame clones, some missing. The sample has 500,000 to 850,000 clones; around 15% are singletons. These receptors have no known antigen. Study-level points and caveats: Across all four CD4+ subsets, people with type 1 diabetes showed modestly shorter TCRB CDR3s.

Sequencing was carried out using naive CD4+ T cells from blood. These receptors all stem from a man between 18 and 29 years old with type 1 diabetes.

The genes are TRBV6-6 and TRBJ2-5, with a possible D match to TRBD1 (5 bases). Per the germline V gene, CDR1 is MNHNY and CDR2 is SVGAGI (reference sequence). V was pared by 0 bases and J by 4 bases, with 9 bases between. CDR3 length equals 14 residues. This CDR3 is CASSYSGVRETQYF. CDR3 coding DNA: TGTGCCAGCAGTTACTCAGGGGTTCGAGAGACCCAGTACTTC.

A few counts support this clone. This sequence joins TRBV15 and TRBJ1-2, with D hard to call. Trimming left V 0 bases short and J 4 bases short, with 9 bases between. Looked up from germline, CDR1 is LNHNV and CDR2 is YYDKDF (reference sequence). This CDR3 region has 14 residues. The CDR3 sequence is CATSRDGLTYGYTF. As DNA, the CDR3 is TGTGCCACCAGCAGAGACGGACTGACCTATGGCTACACCTTC.

This clone was picked up a small number of times. This rearrangement joins TRBV7-3 to TRBJ1-1; D remains ambiguous. The CDR3 length is 13 residues. V lost 4 bases to trimming and J lost 3 bases, with 9 bases between them. Germline V gives CDR1 SGHTA, CDR2 FQGTGA. The CDR3 DNA follows: TGTGCCAGCAGCTCCTACTGGGACACTGAAGCTTTCTTT. As protein: CASSSYWDTEAFF.

V is TRBV11-2 and J is TRBJ2-3; D is possibly TRBD1 or TRBD2 (5 bases each). The CDR3 extends over 15 amino acids. Germline V gives CDR1 SGHAT, CDR2 FQNNGV. Trimming took off 3 bases at V and 6 bases at J, with 16 bases between the two ends. The CDR3 DNA reads as TGTGCCAGCAGCTTCGTCCCCGGGACGACCGATACGCAGTATTTT. This translates into CASSFVPGTTDTQYF.

The V gene is TRBV9, the J gene TRBJ2-1, with D possibly being TRBD1 (5 bases). V lost 4 bases to trimming and J lost 0 bases, with 11 bases between them. CDR1 is SGDLS, CDR2 YYNGEE, per germline. The CDR3 length is 15 residues. CDR3 protein: CASSTTASSYNEQFF. The CDR3 DNA follows: TGTGCCAGCAGCACGACAGCGAGCTCCTACAATGAGCAGTTCTTC.

This clone was picked up a small number of times. V gene TRBV4-3 combines with J gene TRBJ1-2; D is perhaps TRBD1 (6 bases). CDR3 length: 15 amino acids. V was clipped by 10 bases and J by 2 bases, with 20 bases between them. Germline CDR1 and CDR2: LGHNA and YSLEER. The CDR3 nucleotides are TGCGCCACAGGGGCCTATCGGGCGGGGAACTATGGCTACACCTTC. This gives the protein CATGAYRAGNYGYTF.

J is TRBJ1-3 and V is TRBV9; the match to TRBD1 covers 11 bases. The V segment lost 3 bases and the J segment 1 base; nucleotides outside the gene matches: 6. Germline V gene lookup returns CDR1 SGDLS and CDR2 YYNGEE. CDR3 length equals 17 residues. The CDR3 region has the DNA TGTGCCAGCAGCGGGCGGGGACAGGGGGTATCTGGAAACACCATATATTTT. This gives the protein CASSGRGQGVSGNTIYF.

This clone was found a few times. V is TRBV7-9 and J is TRBJ2-3; 13 bases match TRBD2. The junction had 11 bases not matched to a gene; V was cut back by 5 bases and J by 6 bases. In germline, CDR1 is SEHNR, CDR2 FQNEAQ (reference sequence). The CDR3 contains 17 residues. CDR3 nucleotide sequence: TGTGCCAGCAGCCCCCGGACTAGCGGGGGTCACGGGGATACGCAGTATTTT. This sequence encodes CASSPRTSGGHGDTQYF.

This chain joins TRBV20-1 and TRBJ2-3; D perhaps matches TRBD2 (5 bases). V lost 5 bases to trimming and J lost 3 bases, with 6 bases between them. The CDR3 runs 11 residues. CDR1 is DFQATT and CDR2 is SNEGSKA in the germline V gene (reference sequence). The CDR3 here is CSALATDTQYF. The CDR3, as DNA: TGCAGTGCTCTAGCAACAGATACGCAGTATTTT.

In this sample, this clone turned up a few times. The V call is TRBV29-1, the J call TRBJ2-5, with 11 positions matching TRBD2. The CDR3 runs 15 residues. V gave up 7 bases and J gave up 4 bases; unmatched junction bases: 11. Germline loops: CDR1 SQVTM, CDR2 ANQGSEA. CDR3 amino acids: CSGGFSGRARETQYF. Here the CDR3 DNA reads TGCAGCGGAGGATTTAGCGGGAGGGCCCGAGAGACCCAGTACTTC.

This clone was seen more than once but under ten times. This sequence joins TRBV10-3 and TRBJ1-5; TRBD1 agrees at 7 bases. The CDR3 has 16 amino acids. Germline V lookup: CDR1 ENHRY, CDR2 SYGVKD. The ends lost 6 bases at V and 0 bases at J; junction bases unmatched: 8. The CDR3 DNA follows: TGTGCCATCAGCGAGAGACAGGGCTATAGCAATCAGCCCCAGCATTTT. It yields the protein CAISERQGYSNQPQHF.

The chain joins TRBV4-3 to TRBJ2-1, with TRBD1 identical over 9 bases. From germline, CDR1 is LGHNA and CDR2 YSLEER. J was trimmed by 8 bases and V by 0 bases; bases with no gene match: 14. The CDR3 runs 18 residues. CDR3 residues: CASSQDDSPWTGDHEQFF. CDR3 DNA: TGCGCCAGCAGCCAAGATGATAGTCCCTGGACAGGGGACCATGAGCAGTTCTTC.

The rearrangement links TRBV6-5 to TRBJ1-2; D unresolved. This CDR3 has 11 residues. The V gene lost 4 bases and the J gene lost 5 bases, with 5 bases spanning the gap. Germline V gene data show CDR1 as MNHEY and CDR2 as SVGAGI. The CDR3 coding sequence is TGTGCCAGCAGTTCGCTATATGGCTACACCTTC. Translation gives CASSSLYGYTF.

V gene TRBV7-9 combines with J gene TRBJ2-7; 7 bases are a match to TRBD2. CDR1 is SEHNR and CDR2 is FQNEAQ in the germline V gene (reference sequence). The CDR3 loop spans 14 amino acids. Unmatched junction bases numbered 8, after V lost 1 base and J lost 8 bases. This CDR3 is CASSLGTRGYQQYF. CDR3 coding DNA: TGTGCCAGCAGCTTAGGGACTAGAGGTTACCAGCAGTACTTC. The variable domain in full, completed from reference TRBV7-9 and TRBJ2-7, reads DTGVSQNPRHKITKRGQNVTFRCDPISEHNRLYWYRQTLGQGPEFLTYFQNEAQLEKSRLLSDRFSAERPKGSFSTLEIQRTEQGDSAMYLCASSLGTRGYQQYFGPGTRLTVT.

This chain joins TRBV7-2 and TRBJ2-6; no clear D. Germline V CDR1 and CDR2: SGHTA, FQGNSA. With 6 bases removed from V and 0 bases from J, the gap between germline ends came to 9 bases. The CDR3 spans 15 residues. CDR3: CASREIGSGANVLTF. The CDR3 bases are TGTGCCAGCAGAGAAATAGGCTCTGGGGCCAACGTCCTGACTTTC. The variable domain in full, completed from reference TRBV7-2 and TRBJ2-6, reads GAGVSQSPSNKVTEKGKDVELRCDPISGHTALYWYRQSLGQGLEFLIYFQGNSAPDKSGLPSDRFSAERTGGSVSTLTIQRTQQEDSAVYLCASREIGSGANVLTFGAGSRLTVL.

Only a few counts were recorded for this clone. The CDR3 sequence is CASSYSTEATQYF. CDR3 nucleotides: TGTGCCAGCAGCTACTCGACGGAGGCGACCCAGTACTTC. The rearrangement joins TRBV7-2 to TRBJ2-5; tentatively, D is TRBD2 (5 bases). Germline CDR1 reads SGHTA; CDR2 reads FQGNSA. The CDR3 covers 13 residues. V dropped 4 bases and J dropped 7 bases, with 13 bases sitting between them.

Worth noting for this clone: Within the sample, other DNA sequences also encode this same CDR3. The V gene is TRBV18, the J gene TRBJ1-1; no definite D call. Deletions cut 2 bases from V and 2 bases from J, with 6 bases between. The germline gives CDR1 KGHSH, CDR2 LQKENI. This CDR3 spans 13 amino acids. The CDR3 DNA reads TGTGCCAGCTCACCAGCTGAAAACACTGAAGCTTTCTTT. Protein sequence: CASSPAENTEAFF.

J is TRBJ1-3 and V is TRBV9, with 10 bases fitting TRBD1. The V segment lost 2 bases and the J segment 7 bases; nucleotides outside the gene matches: 9. The length of the CDR3 is 16 residues. From germline, CDR1 is SGDLS and CDR2 YYNGEE. The CDR3 loop is CASSVLSGTGENTIYF. The CDR3 DNA sequence: TGTGCCAGCAGCGTCTTATCCGGGACAGGGGAGAACACCATATATTTT.

This clone showed up just a few times. CDR3 sequence: CAWSDVGRSYEQYF. The CDR3 DNA reads as TGTGCCTGGAGTGATGTAGGTCGCTCCTACGAGCAGTACTTC. J is TRBJ2-7 and V is TRBV30; D is ambiguous. The V end lost 1 base, the J end lost 0 bases, and 10 bases lay between the germline ends. The CDR3 extends over 14 amino acids. From germline, CDR1 is GTSNPN and CDR2 SVGIG (reference sequence).